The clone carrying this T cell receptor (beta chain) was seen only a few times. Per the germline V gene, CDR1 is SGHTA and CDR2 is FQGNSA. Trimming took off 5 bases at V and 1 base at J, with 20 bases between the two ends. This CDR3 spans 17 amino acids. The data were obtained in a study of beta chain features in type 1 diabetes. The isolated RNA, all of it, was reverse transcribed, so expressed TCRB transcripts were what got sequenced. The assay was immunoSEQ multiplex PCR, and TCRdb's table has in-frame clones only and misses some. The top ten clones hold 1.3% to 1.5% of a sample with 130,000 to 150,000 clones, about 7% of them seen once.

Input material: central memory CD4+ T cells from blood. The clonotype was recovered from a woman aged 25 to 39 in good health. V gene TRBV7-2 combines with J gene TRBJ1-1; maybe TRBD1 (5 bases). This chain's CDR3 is CASSDIQGLLRNTEAFF. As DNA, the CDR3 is TGTGCCAGCAGCGATATCCAGGGTTTGCTAAGGAACACTGAAGCTTTCTTT. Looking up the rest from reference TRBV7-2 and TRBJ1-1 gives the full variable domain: GAGVSQSPSNKVTEKGKDVELRCDPISGHTALYWYRQSLGQGLEFLIYFQGNSAPDKSGLPSDRFSAERTGGSVSTLTIQRTQQEDSAVYLCASSDIQGLLRNTEAFFGQGTRLTVV.